This record covers a single T cell receptor (beta chain). Antigen specificity is unknown. The approximately 120-subject validation cohort, separate from the 666-subject first cohort, included the donors. The data stem from a study of cytomegalovirus exposure and HLA in healthy donors. Study-level findings and limits: The dataset shows that most TCR sequences were rare, while some public TCRs occurred in many donors. Specific recognition of CMV antigens was confirmed in vitro for a few chains (all CMV-associated). A list of approximately 160 TCR beta chains associated with cytomegalovirus was given.

Only in-frame clones appear in the TCRdb table, and some are missing; sequencing was by immunoSEQ multiplex PCR. The sample carries 60,000 to 80,000 clones, 94% recorded once. Trimming cost V 3 bases and J 2 bases, with 13 bases left between them. Germline V CDR1 and CDR2: MDHEN, SYDVKM. The CDR3 length is 16 residues. The chain is built from TRBV28 and TRBJ1-4; perhaps TRBD1 as D (5 bases). The sequencing input was PBMCs. The sequence was obtained from a woman aged 18-29 years in good health and CMV-seropositive. CDR3 nucleotides: TGTGCCAGCAGTTTCTCCAGGGTGCGTACTAATGAAAAACTGTTTTTT. Amino acids: CASSFSRVRTNEKLFF.